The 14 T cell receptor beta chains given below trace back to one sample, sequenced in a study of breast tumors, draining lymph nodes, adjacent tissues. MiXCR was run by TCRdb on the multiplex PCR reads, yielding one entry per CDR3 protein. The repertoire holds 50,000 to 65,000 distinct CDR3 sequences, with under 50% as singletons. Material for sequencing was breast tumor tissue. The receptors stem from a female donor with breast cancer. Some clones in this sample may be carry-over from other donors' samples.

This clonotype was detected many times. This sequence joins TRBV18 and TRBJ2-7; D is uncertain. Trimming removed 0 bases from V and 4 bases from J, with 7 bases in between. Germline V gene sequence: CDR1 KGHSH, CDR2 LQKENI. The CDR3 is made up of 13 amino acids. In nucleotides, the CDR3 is TGTGCCAGCTCACCACCTCAAGAGTACGAGCAGTACTTC. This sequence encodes CASSPPQEYEQYF.

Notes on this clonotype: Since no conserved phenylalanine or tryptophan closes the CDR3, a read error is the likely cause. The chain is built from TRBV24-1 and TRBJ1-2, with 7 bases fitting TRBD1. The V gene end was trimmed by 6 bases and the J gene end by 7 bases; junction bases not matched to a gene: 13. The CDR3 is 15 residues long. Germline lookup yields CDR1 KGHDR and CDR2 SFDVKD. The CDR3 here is CATSNETTGRFGYTL. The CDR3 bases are TGTGCCACCAGTAATGAAACGACAGGGAGATTTGGCTACACCCTC.

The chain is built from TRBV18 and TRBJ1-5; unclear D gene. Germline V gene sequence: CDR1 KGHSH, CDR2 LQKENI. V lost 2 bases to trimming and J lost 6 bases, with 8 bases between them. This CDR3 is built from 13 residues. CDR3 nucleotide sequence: TGTGCCAGCTCACCATGGGGTTCTCAGCCCCAGCATTTT. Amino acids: CASSPWGSQPQHF.

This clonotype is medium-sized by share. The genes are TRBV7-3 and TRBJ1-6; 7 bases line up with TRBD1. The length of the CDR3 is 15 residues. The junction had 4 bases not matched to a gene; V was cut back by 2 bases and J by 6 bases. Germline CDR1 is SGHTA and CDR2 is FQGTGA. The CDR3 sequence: CASSLGDRVNSPLHF. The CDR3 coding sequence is TGTGCCAGCAGCTTAGGTGACAGGGTTAATTCACCCCTCCACTTT.

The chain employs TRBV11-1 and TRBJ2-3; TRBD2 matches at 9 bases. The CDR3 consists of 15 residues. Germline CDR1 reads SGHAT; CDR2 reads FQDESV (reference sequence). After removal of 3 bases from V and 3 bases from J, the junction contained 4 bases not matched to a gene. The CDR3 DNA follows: TGTGCCAGCAGCTTGACTAGCGGTTTAACAGATACGCAGTATTTT. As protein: CASSLTSGLTDTQYF.

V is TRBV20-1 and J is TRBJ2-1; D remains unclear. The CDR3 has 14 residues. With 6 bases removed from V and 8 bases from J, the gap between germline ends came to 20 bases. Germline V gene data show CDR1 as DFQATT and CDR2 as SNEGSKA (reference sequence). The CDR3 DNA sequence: TGCAGTGCCCTCCCGGCTGGCGGAAACGATGAGCAGTTCTTC. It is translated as CSALPAGGNDEQFF.

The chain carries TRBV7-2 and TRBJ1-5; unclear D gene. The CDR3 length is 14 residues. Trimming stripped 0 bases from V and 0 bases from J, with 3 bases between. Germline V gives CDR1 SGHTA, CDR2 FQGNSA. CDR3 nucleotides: TGTGCCAGCAGCTTAGCGGTTAGCAATCAGCCCCAGCATTTT. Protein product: CASSLAVSNQPQHF.

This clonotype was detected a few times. In nucleotides, the CDR3 is TGTGCCAGCAGGCCCCCGGGGGCGCCTAGAAAACTGTTTTTT. Amino acid sequence: CASRPPGAPRKLFF. The chain combines TRBV6-1 with TRBJ1-4; tentative D call: TRBD1 (6 bases). V was pared by 6 bases and J by 10 bases, with 18 bases between. CDR1 MNHNS and CDR2 SASEGT come from the germline V gene. The CDR3 loop spans 14 amino acids.

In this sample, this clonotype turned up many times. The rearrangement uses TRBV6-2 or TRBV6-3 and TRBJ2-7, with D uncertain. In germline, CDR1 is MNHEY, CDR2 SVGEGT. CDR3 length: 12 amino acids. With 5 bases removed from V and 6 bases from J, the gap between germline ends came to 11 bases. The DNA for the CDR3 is TGTGCCAGCAGTCACCCCCCCGTCGAGCAGTACTTC. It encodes CASSHPPVEQYF.

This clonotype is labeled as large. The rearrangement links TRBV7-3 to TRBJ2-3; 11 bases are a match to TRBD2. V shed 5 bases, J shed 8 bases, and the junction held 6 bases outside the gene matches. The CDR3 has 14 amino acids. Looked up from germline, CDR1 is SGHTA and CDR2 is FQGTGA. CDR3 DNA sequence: TGTGCCAGCAGCAGCGGACTAGCGGGCGGTACGCAGTATTTT. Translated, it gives CASSSGLAGGTQYF.

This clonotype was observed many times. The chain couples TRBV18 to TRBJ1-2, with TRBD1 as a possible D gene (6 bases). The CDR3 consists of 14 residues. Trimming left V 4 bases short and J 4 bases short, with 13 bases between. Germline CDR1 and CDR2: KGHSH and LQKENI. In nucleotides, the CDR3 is TGTGCCAGCTCACTCGACCCCAGGGGCTATGGCTACACCTTC. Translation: CASSLDPRGYGYTF. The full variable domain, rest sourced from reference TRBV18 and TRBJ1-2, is NAGVMQNPRHLVRRRGQEARLRCSPMKGHSHVYWYRQLPEEGLKFMVYLQKENIIDESGMPKERFSAEFPKEGPSILRIQQVVRGDSAAYFCASSLDPRGYGYTFGSGTRLTVV.

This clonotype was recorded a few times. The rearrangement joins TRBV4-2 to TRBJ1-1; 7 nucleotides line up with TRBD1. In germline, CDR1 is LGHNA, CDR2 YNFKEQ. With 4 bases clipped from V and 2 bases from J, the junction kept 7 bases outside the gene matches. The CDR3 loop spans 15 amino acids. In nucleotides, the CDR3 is TGTGCCAGCAGCCCACTTAACAGGGGAAACACTGAAGCTTTCTTT. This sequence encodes CASSPLNRGNTEAFF.

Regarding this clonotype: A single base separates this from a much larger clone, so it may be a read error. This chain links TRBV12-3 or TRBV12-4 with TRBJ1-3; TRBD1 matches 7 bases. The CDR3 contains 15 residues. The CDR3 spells CASSLEGAPGSTIYF. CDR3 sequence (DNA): TGTGCCAGCAGTTTAGAGGGGGCGCCCGGAAGCACCATATATTTT.

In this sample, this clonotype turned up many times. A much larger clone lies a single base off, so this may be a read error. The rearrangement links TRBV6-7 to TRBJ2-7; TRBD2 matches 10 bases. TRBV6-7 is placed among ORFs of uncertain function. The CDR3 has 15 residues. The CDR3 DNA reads TGTGCCAGCAGTTACTGGGGACTAGCGTCCTGCGAGCAGTACTTC. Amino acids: CASSYWGLASCEQYF.